The 3 T cell receptor beta chains below were found in one sample sequenced in a study of STAT3 mutations in large granular lymphocyte leukemia. Study-wide results and limits: Every T-LGLL patient had at least one immunodominant TCRbeta clonotype.

These receptors lack a known antigen. Sequencing was performed with immunoSEQ multiplex PCR; in TCRdb, only in-frame clones are kept and a portion is missing. The data hold 7,000 to 8,000 clones, with roughly nine tenths observed a single time. The sample comprised peripheral blood mononuclear cells. These TCRs come from a man between 50 and 59 years old with T-cell large granular lymphocyte leukemia. Some clones in this sample may be carry-over from other donors' samples.

The chain uses TRBV5-1 and TRBJ2-3; no clear D. The CDR3 runs 14 residues. V was shortened by 4 bases and J by 0 bases, with 9 bases between the two germline ends. Germline loops: CDR1 SGHRS, CDR2 YFSETQ. Written as DNA, the CDR3 is TGCGCCAGCAGCCGTGACCATAGCACAGATACGCAGTATTTT. It translates to CASSRDHSTDTQYF.

The CDR3 spells CSGKYRVQETQYF. DNA of the CDR3: TGCAGCGGTAAATACAGGGTTCAAGAGACCCAGTACTTC. The chain is built from TRBV29-1 and TRBJ2-5; tentatively, D is TRBD1 (6 bases). Germline loops: CDR1 SQVTM, CDR2 ANQGSEA. The CDR3 loop spans 13 amino acids. Trimming removed 7 bases at V and 2 bases at J, with 14 bases between.

The chain links TRBV5-1 to TRBJ2-3; D is perhaps TRBD1 or TRBD2 (6 bases each). CDR3 size: 16 residues. Trimming removed 3 bases from V and 3 bases from J, with 17 bases in between. From germline, CDR1 is SGHRS and CDR2 YFSETQ. CDR3 coding DNA: TGCGCCAGCAGCTCAGGGATCCCGGGGGCAACAGATACGCAGTATTTT. It encodes CASSSGIPGATDTQYF.